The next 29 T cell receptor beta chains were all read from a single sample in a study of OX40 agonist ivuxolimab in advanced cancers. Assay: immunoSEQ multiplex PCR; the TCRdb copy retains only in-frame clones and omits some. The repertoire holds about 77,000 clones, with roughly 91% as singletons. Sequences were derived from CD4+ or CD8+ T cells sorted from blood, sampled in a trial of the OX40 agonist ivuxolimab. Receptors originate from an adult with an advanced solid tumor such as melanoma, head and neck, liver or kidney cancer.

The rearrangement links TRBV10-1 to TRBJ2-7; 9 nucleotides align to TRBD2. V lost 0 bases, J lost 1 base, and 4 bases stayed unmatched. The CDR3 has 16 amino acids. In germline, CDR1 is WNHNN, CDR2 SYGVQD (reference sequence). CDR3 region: CASSESGAGGSYEQYF. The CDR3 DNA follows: TGCGCCAGCAGTGAGTCAGGAGCGGGGGGTTCCTACGAGCAGTACTTC.

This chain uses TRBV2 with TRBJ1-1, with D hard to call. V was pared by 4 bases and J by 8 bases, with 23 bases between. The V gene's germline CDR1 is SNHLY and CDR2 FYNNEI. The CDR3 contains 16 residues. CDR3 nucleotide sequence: TGTGCCAGCAGTGCCTCCGAGGAGGGTTGGGTAAAGGAAGCTTTCTTT. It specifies CASSASEEGWVKEAFF. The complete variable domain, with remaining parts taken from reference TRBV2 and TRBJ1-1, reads EPEVTQTPSHQVTQMGQEVILRCVPISNHLYFYWYRQILGQKVEFLVSFYNNEISEKSEIFDDQFSVERPDGSNFTLKIRSTKLEDSAMYFCASSASEEGWVKEAFFGQGTRLTVV.

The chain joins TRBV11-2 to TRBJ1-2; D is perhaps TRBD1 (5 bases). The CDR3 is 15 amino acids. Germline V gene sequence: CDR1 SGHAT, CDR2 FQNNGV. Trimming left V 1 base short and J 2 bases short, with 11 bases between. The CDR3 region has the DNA TGTGCCAGCAGCTTAGGTACCGGGACGAACTATGGCTACACCTTC. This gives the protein CASSLGTGTNYGYTF.

CDR3 nucleotides: TGCGCCAGCAGCTTAGAGGGATACGGCACAGATACGCAGTATTTT. Its protein is CASSLEGYGTDTQYF. The rearrangement joins TRBV5-1 to TRBJ2-3; D is possibly TRBD2 (5 bases). Germline CDR1 and CDR2: SGHRS and YFSETQ. The CDR3 runs to 15 residues. V lost 2 bases, J lost 1 base, and 11 bases lay in between.

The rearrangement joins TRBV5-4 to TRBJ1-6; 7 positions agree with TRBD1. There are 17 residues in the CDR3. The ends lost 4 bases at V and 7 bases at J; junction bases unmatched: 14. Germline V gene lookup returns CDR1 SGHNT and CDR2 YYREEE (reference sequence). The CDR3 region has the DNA TGTGCCAGCAGCCGAGGGACAGCGTCCCTGGGGAATTCACCCCTCCACTTT. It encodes CASSRGTASLGNSPLHF.

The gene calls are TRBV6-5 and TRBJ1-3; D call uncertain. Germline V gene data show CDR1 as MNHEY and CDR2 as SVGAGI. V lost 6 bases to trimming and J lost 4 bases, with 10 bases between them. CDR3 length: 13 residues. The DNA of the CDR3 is TGTGCCAGCAGGACGGCTGGGGGAAACACCATATATTTT. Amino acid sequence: CASRTAGGNTIYF.

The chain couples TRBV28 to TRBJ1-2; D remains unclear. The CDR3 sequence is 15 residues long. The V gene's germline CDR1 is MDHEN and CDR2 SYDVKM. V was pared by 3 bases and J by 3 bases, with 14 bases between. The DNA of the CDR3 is TGTGCCAGCAGTTTTTGGCTGGGTGTAGACTATGGCTACACCTTC. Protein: CASSFWLGVDYGYTF.

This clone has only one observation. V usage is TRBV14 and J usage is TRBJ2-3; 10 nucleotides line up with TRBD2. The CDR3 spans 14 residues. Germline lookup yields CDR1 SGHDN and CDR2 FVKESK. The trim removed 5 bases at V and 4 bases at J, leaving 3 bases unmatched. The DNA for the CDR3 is TGTGCCAGCAGCTCAGCGGGGGGGCCAGATACGCAGTATTTT. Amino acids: CASSSAGGPDTQYF.

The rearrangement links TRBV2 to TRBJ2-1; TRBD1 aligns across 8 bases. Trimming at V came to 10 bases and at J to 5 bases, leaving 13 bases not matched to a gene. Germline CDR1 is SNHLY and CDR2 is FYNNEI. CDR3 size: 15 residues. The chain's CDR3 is CAIGNRDRWNNEQFF. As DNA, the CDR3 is TGTGCCATAGGGAACCGGGACAGGTGGAACAATGAGCAGTTCTTC.

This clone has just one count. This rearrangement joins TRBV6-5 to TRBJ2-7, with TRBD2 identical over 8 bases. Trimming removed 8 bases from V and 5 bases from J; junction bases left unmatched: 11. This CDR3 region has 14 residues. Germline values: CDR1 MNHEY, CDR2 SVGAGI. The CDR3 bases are TGTGCCAGCTCAACTTGGAGCGGGAGACACGAGCAGTACTTC. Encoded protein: CASSTWSGRHEQYF.

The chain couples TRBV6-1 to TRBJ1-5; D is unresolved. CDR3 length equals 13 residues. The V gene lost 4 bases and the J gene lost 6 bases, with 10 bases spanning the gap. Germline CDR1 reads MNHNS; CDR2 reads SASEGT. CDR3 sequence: CASSARPPQPQHF. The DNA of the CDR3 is TGTGCCAGCAGTGCCCGCCCCCCTCAGCCCCAGCATTTT.

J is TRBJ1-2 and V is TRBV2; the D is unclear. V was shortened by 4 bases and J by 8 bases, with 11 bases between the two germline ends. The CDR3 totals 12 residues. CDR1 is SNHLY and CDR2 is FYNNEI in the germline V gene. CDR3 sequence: CASSGYGGGYTF. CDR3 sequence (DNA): TGTGCCAGCAGTGGGTATGGAGGCGGCTACACCTTC.

The CDR3 DNA reads as TGTGCCAGCAGTCCCCGGGGGAGCGGGGGAACAGATACGCAGTATTTT. This sequence encodes CASSPRGSGGTDTQYF. The J gene is TRBJ2-3, the V gene TRBV6-6, with 8 bases lining up with TRBD2. J was trimmed by 3 bases and V by 5 bases; bases with no gene match: 10. Germline loops: CDR1 MNHNY, CDR2 SVGAGI (reference sequence). The CDR3 loop spans 16 amino acids.

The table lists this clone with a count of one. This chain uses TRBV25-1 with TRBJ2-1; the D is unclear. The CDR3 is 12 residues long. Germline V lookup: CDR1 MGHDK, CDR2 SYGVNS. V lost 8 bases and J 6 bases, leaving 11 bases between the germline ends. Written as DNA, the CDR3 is TGTGCCAGCCTCTCGGCTCTCAATGAGCAGTTCTTC. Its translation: CASLSALNEQFF.

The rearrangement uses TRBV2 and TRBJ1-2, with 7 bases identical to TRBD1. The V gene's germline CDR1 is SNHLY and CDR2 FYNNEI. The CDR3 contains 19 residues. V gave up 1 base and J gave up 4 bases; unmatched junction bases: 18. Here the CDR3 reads CASSEGRQGNPLRGYGYTF. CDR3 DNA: TGTGCCAGCAGTGAAGGACGACAGGGCAATCCCCTACGCGGCTATGGCTACACCTTC.

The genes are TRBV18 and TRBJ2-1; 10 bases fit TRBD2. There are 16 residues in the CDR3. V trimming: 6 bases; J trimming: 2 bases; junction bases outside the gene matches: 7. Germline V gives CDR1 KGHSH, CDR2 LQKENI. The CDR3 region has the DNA TGTGCCAGCTCGCTAACTAGCGGGAAAACCTACAATGAGCAGTTCTTC. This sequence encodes CASSLTSGKTYNEQFF.

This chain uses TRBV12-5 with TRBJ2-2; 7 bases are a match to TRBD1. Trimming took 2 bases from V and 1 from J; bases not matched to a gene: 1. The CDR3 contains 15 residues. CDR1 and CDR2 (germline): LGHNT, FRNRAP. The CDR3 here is CASGLRTGNTGELFF. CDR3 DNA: TGTGCTAGTGGTTTGAGGACAGGGAACACCGGGGAGCTGTTTTTT.

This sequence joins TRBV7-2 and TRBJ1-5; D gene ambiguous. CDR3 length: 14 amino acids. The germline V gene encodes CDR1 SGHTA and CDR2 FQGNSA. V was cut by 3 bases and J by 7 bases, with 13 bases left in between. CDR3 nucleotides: TGTGCCAGCAGCTTGACCTCTCTTAGCCAGCCCCAGCATTTT. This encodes CASSLTSLSQPQHF.

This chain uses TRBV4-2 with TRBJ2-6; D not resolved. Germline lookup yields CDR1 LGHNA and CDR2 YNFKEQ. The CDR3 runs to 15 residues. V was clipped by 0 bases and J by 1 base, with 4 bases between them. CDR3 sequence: CASSQDPSGANVLTF. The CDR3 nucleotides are TGTGCCAGCAGCCAAGACCCTTCTGGGGCCAACGTCCTGACTTTC.

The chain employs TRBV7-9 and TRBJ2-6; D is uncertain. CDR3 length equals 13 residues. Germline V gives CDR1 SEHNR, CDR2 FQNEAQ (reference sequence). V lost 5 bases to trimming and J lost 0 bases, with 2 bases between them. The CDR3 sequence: CASSHSGANVLTF. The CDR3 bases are TGTGCCAGCAGCCACTCTGGGGCCAACGTCCTGACTTTC.

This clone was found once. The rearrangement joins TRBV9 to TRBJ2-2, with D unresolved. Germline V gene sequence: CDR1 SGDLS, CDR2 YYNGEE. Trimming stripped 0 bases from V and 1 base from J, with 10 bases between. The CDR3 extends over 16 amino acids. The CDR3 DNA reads TGTGCCAGCAGCGTAGAAATACGTTGGAACACCGGGGAGCTGTTTTTT. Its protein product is CASSVEIRWNTGELFF.

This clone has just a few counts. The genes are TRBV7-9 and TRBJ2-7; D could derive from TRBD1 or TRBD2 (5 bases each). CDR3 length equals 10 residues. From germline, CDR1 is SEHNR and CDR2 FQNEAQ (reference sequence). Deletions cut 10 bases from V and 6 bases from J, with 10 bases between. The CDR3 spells CATGAGEQYF. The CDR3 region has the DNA TGTGCCACCGGGGCTGGCGAGCAGTACTTC.

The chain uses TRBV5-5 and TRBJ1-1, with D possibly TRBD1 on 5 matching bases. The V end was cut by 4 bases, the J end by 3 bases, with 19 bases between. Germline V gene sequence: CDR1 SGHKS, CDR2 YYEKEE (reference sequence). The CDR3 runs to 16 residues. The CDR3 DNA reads TGTGCCAGCAGCCAGGAACCGACAGCTTCCCACACTGAAGCTTTCTTT. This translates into CASSQEPTASHTEAFF.

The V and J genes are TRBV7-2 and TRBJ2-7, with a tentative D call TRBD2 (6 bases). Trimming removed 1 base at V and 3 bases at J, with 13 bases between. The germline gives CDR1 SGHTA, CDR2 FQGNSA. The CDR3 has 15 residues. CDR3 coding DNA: TGTGCCAGCAGCTTAGGGGGCGCGGGATTCTACGAGCAGTACTTC. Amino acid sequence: CASSLGGAGFYEQYF.

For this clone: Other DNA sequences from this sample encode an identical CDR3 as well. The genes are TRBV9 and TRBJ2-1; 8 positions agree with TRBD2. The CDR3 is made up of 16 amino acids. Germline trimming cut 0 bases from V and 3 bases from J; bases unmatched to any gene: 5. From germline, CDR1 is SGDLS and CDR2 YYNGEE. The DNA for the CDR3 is TGTGCCAGCAGCGTAGACCCCAGCGGGAGCTACAATGAGCAGTTCTTC. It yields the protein CASSVDPSGSYNEQFF.

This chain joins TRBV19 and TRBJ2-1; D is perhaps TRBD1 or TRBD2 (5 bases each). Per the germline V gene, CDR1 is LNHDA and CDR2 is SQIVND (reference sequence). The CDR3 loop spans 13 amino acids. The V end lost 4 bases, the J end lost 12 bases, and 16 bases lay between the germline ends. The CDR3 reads CASSSRDGRLQFF. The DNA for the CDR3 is TGTGCCAGTAGTAGTAGGGACGGCCGCCTGCAGTTCTTC.

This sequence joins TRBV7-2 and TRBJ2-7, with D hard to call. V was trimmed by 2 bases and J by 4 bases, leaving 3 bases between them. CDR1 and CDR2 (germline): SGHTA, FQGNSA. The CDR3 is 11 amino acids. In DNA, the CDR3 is TGTGCCAGCAGCTTATCGTACGAGCAGTACTTC. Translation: CASSLSYEQYF.

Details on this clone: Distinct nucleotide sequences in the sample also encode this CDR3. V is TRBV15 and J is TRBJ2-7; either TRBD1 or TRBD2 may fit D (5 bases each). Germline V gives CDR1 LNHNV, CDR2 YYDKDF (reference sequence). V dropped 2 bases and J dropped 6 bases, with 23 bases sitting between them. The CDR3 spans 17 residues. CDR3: CATSRSHDRPGVLEQYF. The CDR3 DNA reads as TGTGCCACCAGCAGATCCCACGACAGACCCGGGGTCCTCGAGCAGTACTTC.

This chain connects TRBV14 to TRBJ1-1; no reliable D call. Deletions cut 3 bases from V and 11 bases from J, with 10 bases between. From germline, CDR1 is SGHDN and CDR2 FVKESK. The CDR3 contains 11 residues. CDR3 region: CASSQTRKAFF. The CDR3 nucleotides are TGTGCCAGCAGCCAGACCCGGAAGGCTTTCTTT.